One sample yielded the 21 T cell receptor beta chains listed below, sequenced in a study of blood T cell repertoires in COVID-19. Clones were sequenced by immunoSEQ multiplex PCR, and TCRdb holds only the in-frame ones, with some missing. The sample comprises under 65,000 clones, roughly 80% of which are singletons, and 11% to 15% rests with the top ten. Sequencing input: peripheral blood. Receptors originate from a woman aged 65 to 85 with acute or convalescent COVID-19.

This clone was counted only a few times. V usage is TRBV5-5 and J usage is TRBJ1-6; no clear D gene. Germline V gives CDR1 SGHKS, CDR2 YYEKEE (reference sequence). The CDR3 runs to 17 residues. Trimming removed 0 bases at V and 2 bases at J, with 12 bases between. The CDR3 sequence is CASSLDTFRTYNSPLHF. The DNA for the CDR3 is TGTGCCAGCAGCTTGGATACGTTTAGAACCTATAATTCACCCCTCCACTTT.

The V call is TRBV7-8, the J call TRBJ2-7, with D tentatively TRBD1 (5 bases). This CDR3 has 14 residues. With 5 bases removed from V and 3 bases from J, the gap between germline ends came to 14 bases. Germline values: CDR1 SGHVS, CDR2 FQNEAQ. For the CDR3, the DNA is TGTGCCAGCAGCCCCGCCGGACACAGCTACGAGCAGTACGTC. Translated: CASSPAGHSYEQYV.

The chain couples TRBV6-5 to TRBJ2-2; D is unclear. The CDR3 runs to 15 residues. Germline lookup yields CDR1 MNHEY and CDR2 SVGAGI. The V end was cut by 9 bases, the J end by 5 bases, with 19 bases between. CDR3 loop: CASGGAFLRTGELFF. The CDR3 DNA sequence: TGTGCCAGTGGCGGTGCGTTCCTTAGAACCGGGGAGCTGTTTTTT.

The V gene is TRBV7-9, the J gene TRBJ1-2, with 8 bases fitting TRBD1. The CDR3 contains 13 residues. V trimming: 4 bases; J trimming: 8 bases; junction bases outside the gene matches: 6. From germline, CDR1 is SEHNR and CDR2 FQNEAQ (reference sequence). CDR3 coding DNA: TGTGCCAGCAGCTCGACAGGGGTGGGGGGCTACACCTTC. Translated: CASSSTGVGGYTF.

This chain links TRBV18 with TRBJ2-5; 7 bases line up with TRBD1. The CDR3 covers 15 residues. V lost 2 bases to trimming and J lost 2 bases; unmatched junction nucleotides: 5. The germline V gene has CDR1 KGHSH and CDR2 LQKENI. This CDR3 reads CASSPIRDRQETQYF. CDR3 nucleotide sequence: TGTGCCAGCTCACCAATCCGGGACAGACAAGAGACCCAGTACTTC.

The genes are TRBV18 and TRBJ1-1; TRBD1 agrees at 10 bases. The V gene end was trimmed by 2 bases and the J gene end by 2 bases; junction bases not matched to a gene: 2. Germline V gene lookup returns CDR1 KGHSH and CDR2 LQKENI. This CDR3 is built from 15 residues. CDR3 nucleotide sequence: TGTGCCAGCTCACCAAGGACAGGGGGAAACACTGAAGCTTTCTTT. It codes for CASSPRTGGNTEAFF.

The sample holds one count of this clone. The chain is built from TRBV19 and TRBJ1-2; D gene unclear. CDR1 and CDR2 from the germline V gene are LNHDA and SQIVND (reference sequence). The CDR3 is 15 amino acids. The germline V and J ends were trimmed by 3 bases and 1 base, with 12 bases remaining between them. The CDR3 DNA is TGTGCCAGTAGTATCGCACAGCCCCTTAACTATGGCTACACCTTC. Protein: CASSIAQPLNYGYTF.

The rearrangement links TRBV30 to TRBJ2-7; D might be TRBD1 (6 bases). Germline loops: CDR1 GTSNPN, CDR2 SVGIG (reference sequence). CDR3 size: 15 residues. V lost 2 bases, J lost 1 base, and 15 bases lay in between. The CDR3 nucleotides read TGTGCCTGGAGTCCCACGGACAGCGAATCCTACGAGCAGTACGTC. Residues: CAWSPTDSESYEQYV.

The chain couples TRBV12-3 or TRBV12-4 to TRBJ2-7; maybe TRBD1 (6 bases). This CDR3 region has 11 residues. V was cut by 6 bases and J by 4 bases, with 7 bases left in between. CDR3 amino acids: CASRQGYEQYF. The CDR3 DNA is TGTGCCAGCAGACAGGGTTACGAGCAGTACTTC.

This chain links TRBV2 with TRBJ2-5, with TRBD2 matching over 7 bases. The V gene end was trimmed by 3 bases and the J gene end by 5 bases; junction bases not matched to a gene: 9. Germline CDR1 SNHLY, CDR2 FYNNEI. The CDR3 runs 15 residues. The CDR3 reads CASSEGGNLRETQYF. CDR3 coding DNA: TGTGCCAGCAGTGAGGGGGGGAACCTGAGGGAGACCCAGTACTTC.

This clone was seen many times. The V call is TRBV15, the J call TRBJ2-1; 7 bases align to TRBD1. J lost 3 bases, V lost 4 bases, and 12 bases had no gene match. CDR3 length: 17 amino acids. Germline assignment: CDR1 LNHNV and CDR2 YYDKDF (reference sequence). The CDR3 is CATSTLRGQGVYNEQFF. In DNA form, the CDR3 reads TGTGCCACCAGCACCCTAAGGGGGCAGGGGGTCTACAATGAGCAGTTCTTC.

The chain joins TRBV18 to TRBJ2-1, with TRBD2 matching over 8 bases. This CDR3 is 16 amino acids long. Germline CDR1 reads KGHSH; CDR2 reads LQKENI. Losses at the gene ends were 3 bases for V and 5 bases for J; bases not matched to a gene: 9. The DNA of the CDR3 is TGTGCCAGCTCACCCGGGGGGGCAGGGGTCAACAATGAGCAGTTCTTC. It translates to CASSPGGAGVNNEQFF.

The CDR3 reads CASSLGQLNTEAFF. The CDR3 DNA follows: TGTGCCAGCAGTTTGGGACAGCTGAACACTGAAGCTTTCTTT. V is TRBV6-5 and J is TRBJ1-1, with 7 bases identical to TRBD1. J was trimmed by 0 bases and V by 4 bases; bases with no gene match: 2. Germline V gene sequence: CDR1 MNHEY, CDR2 SVGAGI. The CDR3 covers 14 residues.

This clone was seen a single time. The V call is TRBV6-5, the J call TRBJ1-6, with 7 bases fitting TRBD1. CDR1 is MNHEY and CDR2 is SVGAGI in the germline V gene. Trimming took 2 bases from V and 3 from J; bases not matched to a gene: 4. CDR3 length: 16 amino acids. The CDR3 sequence is CASSYQGGGYNSPLHF. For the CDR3, the DNA is TGTGCCAGCAGTTACCAGGGGGGAGGCTATAATTCACCCCTCCACTTT.

This clone was seen a few times. The CDR3 sequence is CASSLQGPNYGYTF. In DNA, the CDR3 is TGCGCCAGCAGTCTCCAGGGGCCCAACTATGGCTACACCTTC. V and J are TRBV23-1 and TRBJ1-2; a weak D match, TRBD1 (6 bases). TRBV23-1 qualifies as an ORF whose function is uncertain. CDR3 size: 14 residues. V was cut by 4 bases and J by 2 bases, with 11 bases left in between.

V gene TRBV4-1 combines with J gene TRBJ1-2, with D uncertain. Germline V gives CDR1 MGHRA, CDR2 YSYEKL. V lost 4 bases and J lost 4, with 16 bases in between. CDR3 length equals 15 residues. The CDR3 nucleotides are TGCGCCAGCAGCCCAAGAACACGCCTCCTCTATGGCTACACCTTC. Residues: CASSPRTRLLYGYTF.

This clone was seen more than once but under ten times. The chain couples TRBV29-1 to TRBJ1-1, with D tentatively TRBD1 (5 bases). There are 13 residues in the CDR3. Germline CDR1 SQVTM, CDR2 ANQGSEA. V lost 7 bases and J lost 1, with 13 bases in between. CDR3 bases: TGCAGCGGGAAGGGGCGGACGAACACTGAAGCTTTCTTT. This sequence encodes CSGKGRTNTEAFF.

CDR3 loop: CATSDRGQGATGELFF. The CDR3 DNA follows: TGTGCCACCAGTGACCGCGGACAGGGGGCAACCGGGGAGCTGTTTTTT. V gene TRBV24-1 combines with J gene TRBJ2-2, with TRBD1 matching over 11 bases. This CDR3 spans 16 amino acids. V lost 4 bases, J lost 5 bases, and 5 bases stayed unmatched. Germline assignment: CDR1 KGHDR and CDR2 SFDVKD.

This clone has only one observation. In nucleotides, the CDR3 is TGTGCCACCCGGGACTTACAGAGCTCCTATAATTCACCCCTCCACTTT. Its protein is CATRDLQSSYNSPLHF. V and J are TRBV10-3 and TRBJ1-6, with D possibly being TRBD1 (5 bases). Deletions cut 10 bases from V and 0 bases from J, with 16 bases between. CDR3 length: 16 amino acids. Germline V gene lookup returns CDR1 ENHRY and CDR2 SYGVKD.

The chain recombines TRBV11-2 with TRBJ1-2; D may be TRBD1 (5 bases). The CDR3 has 15 amino acids. Looked up from germline, CDR1 is SGHAT and CDR2 is FQNNGV. V shed 5 bases and J shed 4 bases, with 17 bases lying between them. Here the CDR3 reads CASSVTPGGVYGYTF. The CDR3 nucleotides read TGTGCCAGCAGCGTGACCCCCGGGGGGGTCTATGGCTACACCTTC.

The V call is TRBV2, the J call TRBJ1-1; D is perhaps TRBD1 (5 bases). Germline CDR1 and CDR2: SNHLY and FYNNEI. Deletions cut 6 bases from V and 4 bases from J, with 15 bases between. This CDR3 has 14 amino acids. Written as DNA, the CDR3 is TGTGCCAGCAGGTACACAGGCGGGGGCACTGAAGCTTTCTTT. This codes for CASRYTGGGTEAFF.